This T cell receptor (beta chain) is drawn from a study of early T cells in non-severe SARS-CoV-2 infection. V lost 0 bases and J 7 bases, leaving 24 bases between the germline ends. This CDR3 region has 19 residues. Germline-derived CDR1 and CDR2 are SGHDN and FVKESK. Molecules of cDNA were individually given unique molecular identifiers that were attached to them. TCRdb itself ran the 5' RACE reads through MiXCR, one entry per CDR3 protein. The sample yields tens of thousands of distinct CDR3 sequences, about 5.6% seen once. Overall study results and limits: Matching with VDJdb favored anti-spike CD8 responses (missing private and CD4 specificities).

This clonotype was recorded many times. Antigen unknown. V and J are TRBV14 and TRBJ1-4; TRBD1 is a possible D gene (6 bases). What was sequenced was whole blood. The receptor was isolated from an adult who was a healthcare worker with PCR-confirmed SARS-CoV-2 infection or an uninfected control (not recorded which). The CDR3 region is CASSQDRAVGGHKLEKLFF. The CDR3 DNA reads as TGTGCCAGCAGCCAAGATCGTGCCGTGGGGGGACACAAACTTGAAAAACTGTTTTTT.